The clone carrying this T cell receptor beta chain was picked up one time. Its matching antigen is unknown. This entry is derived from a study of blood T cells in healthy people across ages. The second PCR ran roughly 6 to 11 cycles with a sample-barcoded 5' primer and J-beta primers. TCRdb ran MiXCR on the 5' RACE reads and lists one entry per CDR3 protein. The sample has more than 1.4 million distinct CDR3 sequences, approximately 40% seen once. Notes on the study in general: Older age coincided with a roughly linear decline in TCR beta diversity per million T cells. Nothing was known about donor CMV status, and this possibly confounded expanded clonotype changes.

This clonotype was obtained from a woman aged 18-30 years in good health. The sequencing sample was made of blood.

Written as DNA, the CDR3 is TGCAGTGCTGCCCGACCACTAGCGGTCTCCTACAATGAGCAGTTCTTC. Amino acid sequence: CSAARPLAVSYNEQFF. This chain uses TRBV20-1 with TRBJ2-1, with 8 bases identical to TRBD2. Germline assignment: CDR1 DFQATT and CDR2 SNEGSKA (reference sequence). Trimming cost V 5 bases and J 0 bases; bases outside gene matches: 9. The CDR3 contains 16 residues.